Sequencing of this TCR beta chain was carried out in a study of beta chain features in type 1 diabetes. Broader study findings: In cDNA sequencing, cells with high TCR expression could be over-represented. Among all four CD4+ subsets, Type 1 diabetes patients had TCRB CDR3s that were moderately but significantly shorter. More deletions and fewer insertions at VDJ junctions were seen in type 1 diabetes patients.

Trimming took 0 bases from V and 7 from J; bases not matched to a gene: 8. The CDR3 covers 15 residues. In germline, CDR1 is SGDLS, CDR2 YYNGEE. This clone has more than one count but fewer than ten. Its antigen is not identified. Of the isolated RNA, all was reverse transcribed, and so the sequenced material was expressed TCRB transcripts. Method: immunoSEQ multiplex PCR; TCRdb's copy keeps in-frame clones and lacks some. The data hold under 800,000 clones, with 15% to 19% observed a single time. Populations isolated by sorting all had purity greater than 95%. The sequencing sample was made of naive CD4+ T cells from blood. V gene TRBV9 combines with J gene TRBJ2-7; 9 bases fit TRBD1. The sequence was obtained from a man aged 18 to 29 in good health. CDR3 in DNA: TGTGCCAGCAGCGTAGGAGGGGACAGGGTGAGGGAGCAGTACTTC. It is translated as CASSVGGDRVREQYF. Variable domain in full (rest from reference TRBV9 and TRBJ2-7): DSGVTQTPKHLITATGQRVTLRCSPRSGDLSVYWYQQSLDQGLQFLIQYYNGEERAKGNILERFSAQQFPDLHSELNLSSLELGDSALYFCASSVGGDRVREQYFGPGTRLTVT.